A single sample is the source of the 19 T cell receptor beta chains below, sequenced in a study of blood T cell repertoires in COVID-19. Sequencing was performed with immunoSEQ multiplex PCR; in TCRdb, only in-frame clones are kept and a portion is missing. The table records 250,000 to 300,000 clones, more than 75% of them present only once. The sequencing sample was made of PBMCs or T cells enriched from blood (not recorded which). The receptors shown here come from a woman aged 35 to 49 with acute COVID-19.

The J gene is TRBJ2-3, the V gene TRBV11-1, with a possible D match to TRBD2 (5 bases). Trimming removed 2 bases from V and 9 bases from J, with 12 bases in between. CDR3 length equals 13 residues. Germline CDR1 SGHAT, CDR2 FQDESV (reference sequence). CDR3 in amino acids: CASSLQHRGTQYF. CDR3 nucleotide sequence: TGTGCCAGCAGCTTACAACACAGAGGGACGCAGTATTTT.

The rearrangement joins TRBV19 to TRBJ1-1, with TRBD1 matching 8 bases. The trim removed 5 bases at V and 12 bases at J, leaving 8 bases unmatched. Germline V gene sequence: CDR1 LNHDA, CDR2 SQIVND (reference sequence). The CDR3 is 12 amino acids. CDR3 residues: CASSARTGMTFF. CDR3 nucleotides: TGTGCCAGTAGTGCCCGGACAGGGATGACTTTCTTT.

This clone was seen only a few times. V gene TRBV9 combines with J gene TRBJ2-3; unclear D gene. This CDR3 is built from 15 residues. Germline V gene data show CDR1 as SGDLS and CDR2 as YYNGEE. V lost 4 bases to trimming and J lost 2 bases, with 14 bases between them. This CDR3 reads CASSPRVVDTDTQYF. The CDR3 DNA reads as TGTGCCAGCAGCCCTCGGGTGGTTGACACAGATACGCAGTATTTT.

The chain is built from TRBV3-1 (or the pseudogene TRBV3-2) and TRBJ2-6; D unresolved. The V gene lost 0 bases and the J gene lost 4 bases, with 10 bases spanning the gap. The CDR3 consists of 16 residues. Germline CDR1 reads LGHDT; CDR2 reads YNNKEL (reference sequence). CDR3 region: CASSQDPVRGANVLTF. The CDR3 nucleotides are TGTGCCAGCAGCCAAGACCCCGTCAGGGGGGCCAACGTCCTGACTTTC.

Details on this clone: Compared with germline, one end of the junction differs, possibly owing to a read error. The V call is TRBV12-3 or TRBV12-4, the J call TRBJ2-5; D is unresolved. The CDR3 is 13 residues long. In DNA form, the CDR3 reads TGTGCCAGCAGTTTAGGACTCCAAGAGGCCCAGTACTTC. Its translation: CASSLGLQEAQYF.

The chain has TRBV27 and TRBJ2-7; possibly TRBD1 for D (6 bases). CDR1 MNHEY and CDR2 SMNVEV come from the germline V gene (reference sequence). The germline V and J ends were trimmed by 2 bases and 5 bases, with 16 bases remaining between them. The CDR3 totals 15 residues. The CDR3 nucleotides read TGTGCCAGCAGTTTAAAGGGCAGGGGAAGGGACGAGCAGTACTTC. It yields the protein CASSLKGRGRDEQYF.

The V call is TRBV11-3, the J call TRBJ1-1; a possible D gene is TRBD1 (5 bases). Looked up from germline, CDR1 is SGHNT and CDR2 is YENEEA. The CDR3 sequence is 14 residues long. The V and J ends lost 3 bases and 4 bases respectively, with 12 bases between them. The CDR3 region has the DNA TGTGCCAGCAGCTTGCAGGGCGGGGGCACTGAAGCTTTCTTT. Its translation: CASSLQGGGTEAFF.

This clone occurred once. The chain joins TRBV28 to TRBJ1-4, with TRBD1 as a possible D gene (5 bases). The length of the CDR3 is 11 residues. V was clipped by 5 bases and J by 8 bases, with 6 bases between them. Germline V CDR1 and CDR2: MDHEN, SYDVKM. The CDR3 spells CASSRGEKLFF. The CDR3 bases are TGTGCCAGCAGTAGGGGCGAAAAACTGTTTTTT.

This rearrangement joins TRBV19 to TRBJ2-4, with 8 bases aligning to TRBD2. There are 14 residues in the CDR3. Germline V gives CDR1 LNHDA, CDR2 SQIVND (reference sequence). V lost 10 bases and J lost 1; bases outside the gene matches: 6. The CDR3 region has the DNA TGTGCCACGAATTCGGGGGGGGCCAAAAACATTCAGTACTTC. Amino acids: CATNSGGAKNIQYF.

This sequence joins TRBV3-1 (or the pseudogene TRBV3-2) and TRBJ1-2, with TRBD1 identical over 7 bases. The CDR3 totals 14 residues. The germline V gene has CDR1 LGHDT and CDR2 YNNKEL (reference sequence). The V gene end was trimmed by 3 bases and the J gene end by 5 bases; junction bases not matched to a gene: 6. CDR3 sequence: CASSQGGQAYGYTF. The CDR3 nucleotides are TGTGCCAGCAGCCAGGGTGGACAGGCATATGGCTACACCTTC.

The rearrangement joins TRBV7-3 to TRBJ2-1; D perhaps matches TRBD2 (6 bases). This CDR3 is 16 amino acids long. Trimming cost V 1 base and J 1 base, with 11 bases left between them. Germline loops: CDR1 SGHTA, CDR2 FQGTGA. CDR3 sequence reads: CASSLSVGGSYNEQFF. As DNA, the CDR3 is TGTGCCAGCAGCTTAAGTGTGGGAGGATCCTACAATGAGCAGTTCTTC.

This clone was recorded only once. V is TRBV18 and J is TRBJ2-5; 11 bases are shared with TRBD2. The V gene end was trimmed by 3 bases and the J gene end by 2 bases; junction bases not matched to a gene: 5. Germline V gives CDR1 KGHSH, CDR2 LQKENI. The CDR3 consists of 16 residues. CDR3 protein: CASSPGLAAAQETQYF. The CDR3 DNA sequence: TGTGCCAGCTCACCGGGACTAGCGGCGGCGCAAGAGACCCAGTACTTC.

This chain's CDR3 is CASSSPAGGGDTQYF. The CDR3 DNA sequence: TGTGCCAGCAGTTCCCCGGCGGGGGGGGGAGATACGCAGTATTTT. The chain couples TRBV6-5 to TRBJ2-3, with 9 nucleotides matching TRBD2. The CDR3 is 15 amino acids. The trim removed 4 bases at V and 5 bases at J, leaving 7 bases unmatched. From germline, CDR1 is MNHEY and CDR2 SVGAGI.

The gene calls are TRBV5-4 and TRBJ2-5; 9 bases align to TRBD1. Germline V CDR1 and CDR2: SGHNT, YYREEE (reference sequence). This CDR3 region has 15 residues. Trimming at V came to 4 bases and at J to 2 bases, leaving 6 bases not matched to a gene. The CDR3 here is CASSTGQGRQETQYF. CDR3 DNA sequence: TGTGCCAGCAGCACCGGACAGGGGCGACAAGAGACCCAGTACTTC.

The V and J genes are TRBV28 and TRBJ2-7; 8 nucleotides match TRBD1. CDR1 MDHEN and CDR2 SYDVKM come from the germline V gene. This CDR3 is built from 16 residues. J lost 0 bases, V lost 5 bases, and 9 bases had no gene match. For the CDR3, the DNA is TGTGCCAGCAGTGGCAGGACAGGGCCCTTCTCCTACGAGCAGTACTTC. Its translation is CASSGRTGPFSYEQYF.

The V call is TRBV1, the J call TRBJ2-2; the table's D gene call, TRBD2, was not cross checked with the DNA. TRBV1 is noted as a pseudogene. This CDR3 region has 13 residues. The CDR3 DNA is TGCACCAGCAGCCAAGAGAGGGCCGGGGAGCTGTTTTTT. As protein: CTSSQERAGELFF.

The DNA for the CDR3 is TGTGCCAGCAGCTTCCCTAACACTGAAGCTTTCTTT. Residues: CASSFPNTEAFF. V and J are TRBV5-4 and TRBJ1-1, with D unresolved. The V and J ends lost 2 bases and 2 bases respectively, with 4 bases between them. The CDR3 has 12 amino acids. Per germline, CDR1 SGHNT and CDR2 YYREEE (reference sequence).

The gene calls are TRBV6-2 or TRBV6-3 and TRBJ1-2, with 9 positions matching TRBD1. In germline, CDR1 is MNHEY, CDR2 SVGEGT. The length of the CDR3 is 15 residues. V trimming: 4 bases; J trimming: 8 bases; junction bases outside the gene matches: 11. In DNA, the CDR3 is TGTGCCAGCAGTTCGGACAGGGGCCGGTCGCTGGGCTACACCTTC. This translates into CASSSDRGRSLGYTF.

This chain connects TRBV2 to TRBJ2-7; 8 nucleotides align to TRBD1. From germline, CDR1 is SNHLY and CDR2 FYNNEI. V trimming: 6 bases; J trimming: 3 bases; junction bases outside the gene matches: 10. The CDR3 sequence is 15 residues long. CDR3 in amino acids: CASRAGTGPFYEQYF. The CDR3 region has the DNA TGTGCCAGCAGGGCCGGGACAGGCCCCTTCTACGAGCAGTACTTC.